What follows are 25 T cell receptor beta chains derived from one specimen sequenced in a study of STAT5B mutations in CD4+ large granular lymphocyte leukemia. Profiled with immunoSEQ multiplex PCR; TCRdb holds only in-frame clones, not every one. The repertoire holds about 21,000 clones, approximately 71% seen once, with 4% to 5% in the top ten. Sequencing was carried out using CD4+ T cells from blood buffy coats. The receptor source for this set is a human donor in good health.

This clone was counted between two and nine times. CDR3: CASSYLETQYF. For the CDR3, the DNA is TGTGCCAGCAGTTACCTAGAGACCCAGTACTTC. The V and J genes are TRBV6-6 and TRBJ2-5; D unresolved. Germline V lookup: CDR1 MNHNY, CDR2 SVGAGI (reference sequence). This CDR3 region has 11 residues. V was trimmed by 2 bases and J by 4 bases, leaving 2 bases between them.

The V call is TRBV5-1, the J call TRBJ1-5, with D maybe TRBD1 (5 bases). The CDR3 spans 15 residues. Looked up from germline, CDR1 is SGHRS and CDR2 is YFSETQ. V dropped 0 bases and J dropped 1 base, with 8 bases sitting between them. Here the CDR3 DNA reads TGCGCCAGCAGCTTGGCCGGGGCGAGCAATCAGCCCCAGCATTTT. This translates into CASSLAGASNQPQHF.

The CDR3 DNA follows: TGTGCCTGGGAACGGGGCTTGAATTCCTACGAGCAGTACTTC. Translation: CAWERGLNSYEQYF. The chain combines TRBV30 with TRBJ2-7; D might be TRBD1 or TRBD2, each matching 5 bases. CDR1 is GTSNPN and CDR2 is SVGIG in the germline V gene (reference sequence). The CDR3 is 14 residues long. Trimming removed 5 bases from V and 1 base from J, with 15 bases in between.

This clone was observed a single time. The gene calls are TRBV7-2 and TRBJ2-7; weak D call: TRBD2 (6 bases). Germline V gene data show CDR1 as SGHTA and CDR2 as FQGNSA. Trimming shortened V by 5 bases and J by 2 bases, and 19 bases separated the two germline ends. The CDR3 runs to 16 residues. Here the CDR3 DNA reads TGTGCCAGCAGCCCCCGGTTCGGTGGGGGGACCTACGAGCAGTACTTC. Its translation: CASSPRFGGGTYEQYF.

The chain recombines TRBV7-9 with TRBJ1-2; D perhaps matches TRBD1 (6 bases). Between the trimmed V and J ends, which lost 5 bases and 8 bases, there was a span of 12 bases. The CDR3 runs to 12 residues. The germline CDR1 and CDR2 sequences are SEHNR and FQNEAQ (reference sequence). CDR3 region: CASSPQGKGYTF. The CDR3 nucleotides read TGTGCCAGCAGCCCACAGGGAAAGGGCTACACCTTC.

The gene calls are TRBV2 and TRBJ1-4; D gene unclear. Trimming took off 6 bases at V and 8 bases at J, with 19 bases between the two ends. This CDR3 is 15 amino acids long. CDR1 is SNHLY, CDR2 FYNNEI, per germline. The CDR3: CASSIAGRMGEKLFF. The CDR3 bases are TGTGCCAGCAGCATCGCAGGCAGGATGGGCGAAAAACTGTTTTTT. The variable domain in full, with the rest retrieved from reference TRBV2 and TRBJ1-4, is EPEVTQTPSHQVTQMGQEVILRCVPISNHLYFYWYRQILGQKVEFLVSFYNNEISEKSEIFDDQFSVERPDGSNFTLKIRSTKLEDSAMYFCASSIAGRMGEKLFFGSGTQLSVL.

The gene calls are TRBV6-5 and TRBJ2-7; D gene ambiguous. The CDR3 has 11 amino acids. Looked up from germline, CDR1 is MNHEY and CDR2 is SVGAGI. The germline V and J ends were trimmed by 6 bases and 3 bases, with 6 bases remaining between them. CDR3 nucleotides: TGTGCCAGCAGCTCGAACTACGAGCAGTACTTC. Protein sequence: CASSSNYEQYF.

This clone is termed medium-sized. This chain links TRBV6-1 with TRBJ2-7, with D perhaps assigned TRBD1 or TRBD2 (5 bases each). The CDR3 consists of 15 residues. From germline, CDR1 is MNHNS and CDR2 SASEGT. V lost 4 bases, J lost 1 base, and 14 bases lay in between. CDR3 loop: CASSGGGLGSYEQYF. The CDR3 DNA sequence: TGTGCCAGCAGTGGGGGCGGGCTGGGGTCCTACGAGCAGTACTTC.

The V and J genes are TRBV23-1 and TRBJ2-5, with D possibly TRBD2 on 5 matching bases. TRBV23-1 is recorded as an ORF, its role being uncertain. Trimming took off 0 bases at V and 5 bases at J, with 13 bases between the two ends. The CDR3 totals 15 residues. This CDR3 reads CASSQSEVFRETQYF. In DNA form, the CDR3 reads TGCGCCAGCAGTCAATCGGAGGTTTTTAGGGAGACCCAGTACTTC.

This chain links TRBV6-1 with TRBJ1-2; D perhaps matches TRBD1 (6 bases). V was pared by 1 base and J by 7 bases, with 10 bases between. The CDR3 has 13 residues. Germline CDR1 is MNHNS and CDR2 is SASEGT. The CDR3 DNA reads TGTGCCAGCAGTGAAGACAGGGTGGGTGGCTACACCTTC. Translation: CASSEDRVGGYTF.

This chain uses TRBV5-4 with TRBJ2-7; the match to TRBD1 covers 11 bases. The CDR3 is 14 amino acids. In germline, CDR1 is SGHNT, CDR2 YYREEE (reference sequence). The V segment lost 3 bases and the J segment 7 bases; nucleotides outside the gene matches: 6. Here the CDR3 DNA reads TGTGCCAGCAGCTCGGGACAGGGGGAGCGGGAGCAGTACTTC. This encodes CASSSGQGEREQYF.

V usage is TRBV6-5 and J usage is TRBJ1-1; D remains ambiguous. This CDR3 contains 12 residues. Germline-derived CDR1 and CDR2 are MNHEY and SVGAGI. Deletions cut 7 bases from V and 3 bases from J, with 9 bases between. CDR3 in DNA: TGTGCCAGCACCGGACGGTACACTGAAGCTTTCTTT. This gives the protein CASTGRYTEAFF.

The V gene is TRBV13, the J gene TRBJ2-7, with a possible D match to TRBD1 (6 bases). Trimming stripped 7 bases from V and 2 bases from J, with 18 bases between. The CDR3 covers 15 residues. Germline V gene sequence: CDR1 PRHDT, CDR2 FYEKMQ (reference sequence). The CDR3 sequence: CASTSQTGEAYEQYF. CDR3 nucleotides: TGTGCCAGCACCTCACAGACAGGAGAAGCCTACGAGCAGTACTTC.

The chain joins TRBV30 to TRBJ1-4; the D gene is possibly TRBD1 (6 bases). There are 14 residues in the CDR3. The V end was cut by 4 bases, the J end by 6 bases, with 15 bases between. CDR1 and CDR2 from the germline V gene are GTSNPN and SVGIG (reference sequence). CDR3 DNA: TGTGCCTGGAAAGGGGGATTTAGGGATGAAAAACTGTTTTTT. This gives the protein CAWKGGFRDEKLFF.

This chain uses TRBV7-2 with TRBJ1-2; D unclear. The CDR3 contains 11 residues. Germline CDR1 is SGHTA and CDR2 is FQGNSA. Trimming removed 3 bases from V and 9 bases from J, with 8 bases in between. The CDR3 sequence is CASSFHLSYTF. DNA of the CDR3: TGTGCCAGCAGCTTCCACCTTAGCTACACCTTC.

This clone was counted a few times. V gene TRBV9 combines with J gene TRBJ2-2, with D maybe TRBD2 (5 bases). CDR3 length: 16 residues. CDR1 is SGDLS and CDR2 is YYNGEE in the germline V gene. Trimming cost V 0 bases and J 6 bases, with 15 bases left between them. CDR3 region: CASSVGERPLAGELFF. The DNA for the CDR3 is TGTGCCAGCAGCGTAGGCGAGCGGCCGCTCGCCGGGGAGCTGTTTTTT.

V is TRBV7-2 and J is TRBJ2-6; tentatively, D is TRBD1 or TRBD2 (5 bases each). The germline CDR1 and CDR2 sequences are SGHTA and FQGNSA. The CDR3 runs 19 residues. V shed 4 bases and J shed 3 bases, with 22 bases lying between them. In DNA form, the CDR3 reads TGTGCCAGCAGCTCTGACGCCGGGGCCGAGGAGAGTGGGGCCAACGTCCTGACTTTC. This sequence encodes CASSSDAGAEESGANVLTF.

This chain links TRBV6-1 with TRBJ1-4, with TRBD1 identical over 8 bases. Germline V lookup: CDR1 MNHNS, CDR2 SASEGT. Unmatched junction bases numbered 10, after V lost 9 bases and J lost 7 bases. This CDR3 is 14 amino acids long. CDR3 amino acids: CASGTGTGVEKLFF. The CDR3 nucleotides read TGTGCCAGTGGGACGGGGACAGGAGTTGAAAAACTGTTTTTT.

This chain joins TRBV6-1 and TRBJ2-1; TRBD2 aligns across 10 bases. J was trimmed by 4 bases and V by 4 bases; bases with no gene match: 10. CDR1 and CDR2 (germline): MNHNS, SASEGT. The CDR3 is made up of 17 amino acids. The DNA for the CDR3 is TGTGCCAGCAGTGGTATTAGCGGGAGGATTCAGTACAATGAGCAGTTCTTC. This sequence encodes CASSGISGRIQYNEQFF.

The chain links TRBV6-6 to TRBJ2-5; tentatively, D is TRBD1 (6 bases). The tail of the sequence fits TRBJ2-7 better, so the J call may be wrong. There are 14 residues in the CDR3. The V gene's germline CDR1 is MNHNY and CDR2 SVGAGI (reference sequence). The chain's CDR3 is CASSYEQGLYEQYF. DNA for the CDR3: TGTGCCAGCAGTTACGAACAGGGCTTATACGAGCAGTACTTC.

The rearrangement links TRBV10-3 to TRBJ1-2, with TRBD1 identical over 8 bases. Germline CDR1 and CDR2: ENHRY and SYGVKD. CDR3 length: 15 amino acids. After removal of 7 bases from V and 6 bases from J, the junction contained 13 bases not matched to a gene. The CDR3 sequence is CAITQEQGGYNGYTF. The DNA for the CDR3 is TGTGCCATCACCCAGGAACAGGGGGGCTACAATGGCTACACCTTC.

The CDR3, as DNA: TGTGCCAGCAGTTTAAGTAGCTCCTATAATTCACCCCTCCACTTT. Translation gives CASSLSSSYNSPLHF. The rearrangement links TRBV27 to TRBJ1-6, with no clear D. There are 15 residues in the CDR3. Trimming left V 2 bases short and J 0 bases short, with 5 bases between. Germline CDR1 MNHEY, CDR2 SMNVEV (reference sequence).

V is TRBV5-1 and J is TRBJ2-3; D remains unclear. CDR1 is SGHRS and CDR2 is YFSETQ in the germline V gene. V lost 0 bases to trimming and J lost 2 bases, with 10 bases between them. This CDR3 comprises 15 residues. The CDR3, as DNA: TGCGCCAGCAGCTTGGAGGCCAGGCACACAGATACGCAGTATTTT. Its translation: CASSLEARHTDTQYF.

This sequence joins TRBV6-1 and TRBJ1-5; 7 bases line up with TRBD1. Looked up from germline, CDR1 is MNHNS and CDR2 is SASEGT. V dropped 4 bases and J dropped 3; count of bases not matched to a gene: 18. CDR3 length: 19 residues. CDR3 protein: CASSGNVTGALLPNQPQHF. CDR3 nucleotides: TGTGCCAGCAGTGGAAACGTTACAGGGGCGCTTCTCCCCAATCAGCCCCAGCATTTT.

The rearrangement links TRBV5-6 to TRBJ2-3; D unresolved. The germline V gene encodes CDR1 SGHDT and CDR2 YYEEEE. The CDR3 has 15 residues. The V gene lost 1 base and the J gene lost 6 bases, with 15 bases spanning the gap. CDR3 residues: CASSLRPTASDTQYF. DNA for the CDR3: TGTGCCAGCAGCTTGCGCCCAACAGCCAGTGATACGCAGTATTTT.